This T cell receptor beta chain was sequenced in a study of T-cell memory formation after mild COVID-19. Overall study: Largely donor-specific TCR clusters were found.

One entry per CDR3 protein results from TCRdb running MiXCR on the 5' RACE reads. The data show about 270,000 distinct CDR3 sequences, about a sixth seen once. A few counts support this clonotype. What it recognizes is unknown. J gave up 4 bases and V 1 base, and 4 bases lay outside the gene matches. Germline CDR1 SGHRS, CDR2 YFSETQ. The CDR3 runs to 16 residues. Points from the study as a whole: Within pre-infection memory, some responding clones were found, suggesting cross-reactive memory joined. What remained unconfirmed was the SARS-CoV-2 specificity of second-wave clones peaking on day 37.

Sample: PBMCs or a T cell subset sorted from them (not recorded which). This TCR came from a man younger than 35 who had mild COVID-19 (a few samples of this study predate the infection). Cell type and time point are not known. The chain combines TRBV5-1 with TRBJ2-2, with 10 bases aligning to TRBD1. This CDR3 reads CASSLLRTGGTGELFF. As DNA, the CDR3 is TGCGCCAGCAGCTTGCTCAGGACAGGGGGCACCGGGGAGCTGTTTTTT.